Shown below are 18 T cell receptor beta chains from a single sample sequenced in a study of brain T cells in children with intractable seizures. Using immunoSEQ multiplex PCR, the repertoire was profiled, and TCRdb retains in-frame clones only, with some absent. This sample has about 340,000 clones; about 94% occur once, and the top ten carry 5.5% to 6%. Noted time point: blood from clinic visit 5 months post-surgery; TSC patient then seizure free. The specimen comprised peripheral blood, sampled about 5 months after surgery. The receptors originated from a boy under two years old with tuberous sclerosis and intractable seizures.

The CDR3 region is CASNPGRGQNIQYF. DNA of the CDR3: TGTGCCAGCAATCCAGGGAGGGGGCAAAACATTCAGTACTTC. The chain carries TRBV6-5 and TRBJ2-4; either TRBD1 or TRBD2 may fit D (7 bases each). Germline loops: CDR1 MNHEY, CDR2 SVGAGI. This CDR3 contains 14 residues. V was shortened by 7 bases and J by 5 bases, with 15 bases between the two germline ends.

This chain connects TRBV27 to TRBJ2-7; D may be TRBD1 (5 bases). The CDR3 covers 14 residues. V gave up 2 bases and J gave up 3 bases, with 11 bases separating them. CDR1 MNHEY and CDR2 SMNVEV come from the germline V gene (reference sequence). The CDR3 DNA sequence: TGTGCCAGCAGTTTAGGGTCAAGGGGCTACGAGCAGTACTTC. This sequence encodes CASSLGSRGYEQYF.

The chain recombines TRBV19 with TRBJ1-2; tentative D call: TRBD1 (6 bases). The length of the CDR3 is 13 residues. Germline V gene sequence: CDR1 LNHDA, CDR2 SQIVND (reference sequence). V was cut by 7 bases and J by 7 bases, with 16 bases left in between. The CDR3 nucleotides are TGTGCCAGTATTCAGACAGGTGGCTCTGGCTACACCTTC. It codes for CASIQTGGSGYTF.

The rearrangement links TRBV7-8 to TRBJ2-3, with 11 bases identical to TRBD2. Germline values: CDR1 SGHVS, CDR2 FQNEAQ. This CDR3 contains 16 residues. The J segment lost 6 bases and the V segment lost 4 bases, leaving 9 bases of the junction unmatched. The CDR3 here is CASSSGTSGGLDTQYF. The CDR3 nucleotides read TGTGCCAGCAGCTCTGGGACTAGCGGCGGGTTGGATACGCAGTATTTT.

The CDR3 coding sequence is TGTGCCAGTAGTATTTCGCCAGGGTTAAATGGCTACACCTTC. Translating gives CASSISPGLNGYTF. V usage is TRBV19 and J usage is TRBJ1-2; weak D call: TRBD1 (5 bases). Germline V gene sequence: CDR1 LNHDA, CDR2 SQIVND (reference sequence). CDR3 length equals 14 residues. V gave up 3 bases and J gave up 6 bases, with 14 bases separating them.

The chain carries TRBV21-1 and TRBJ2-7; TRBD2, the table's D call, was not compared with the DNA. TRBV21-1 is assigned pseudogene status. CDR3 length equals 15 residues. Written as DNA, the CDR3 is TGTGCCAGCAGCACAAGCGAAACTCCACACTACGAGCAGTACTTC. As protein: CASSTSETPHYEQYF.

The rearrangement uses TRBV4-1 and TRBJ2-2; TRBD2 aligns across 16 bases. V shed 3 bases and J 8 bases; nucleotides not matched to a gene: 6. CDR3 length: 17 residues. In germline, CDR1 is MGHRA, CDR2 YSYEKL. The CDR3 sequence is CASSHGTSGRGAGELFF. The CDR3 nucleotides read TGCGCCAGCAGCCATGGGACTAGCGGGAGGGGGGCGGGGGAGCTGTTTTTT.

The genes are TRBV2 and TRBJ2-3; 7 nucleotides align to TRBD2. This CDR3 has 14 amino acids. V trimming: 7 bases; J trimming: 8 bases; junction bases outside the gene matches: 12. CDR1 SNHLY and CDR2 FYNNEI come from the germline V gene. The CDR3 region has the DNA TGTGCCAGCATGGGGGGGACTGCAGCGTCTACGCAGTATTTT. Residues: CASMGGTAASTQYF.

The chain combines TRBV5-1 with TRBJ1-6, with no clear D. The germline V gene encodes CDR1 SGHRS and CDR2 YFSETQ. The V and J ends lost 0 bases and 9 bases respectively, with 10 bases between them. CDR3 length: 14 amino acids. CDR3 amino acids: CASSLGSRTSPLHF. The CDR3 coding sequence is TGCGCCAGCAGCTTGGGGTCCAGGACTTCACCCCTCCACTTT.

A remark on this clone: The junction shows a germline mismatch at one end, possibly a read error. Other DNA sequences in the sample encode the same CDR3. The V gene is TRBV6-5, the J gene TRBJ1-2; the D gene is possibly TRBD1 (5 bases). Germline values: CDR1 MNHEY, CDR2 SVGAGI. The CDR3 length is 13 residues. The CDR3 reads CASSYRTNYGYTF. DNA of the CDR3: TGCGCCAGCAGTTACAGGACAAACTATGGCTACACCTTC.

Here the CDR3 reads CASLDSLSGNTIYF. CDR3 coding DNA: TGTGCCAGCTTAGATTCGTTGTCGGGAAACACCATATATTTT. The rearrangement links TRBV19 to TRBJ1-3; D uncertain. V lost 9 bases to trimming and J lost 4 bases, with 16 bases between them. The CDR3 is made up of 14 amino acids. Germline V gene sequence: CDR1 LNHDA, CDR2 SQIVND (reference sequence). The whole variable domain, filled in from reference TRBV19 and TRBJ1-3, reads DGGITQSPKYLFRKEGQNVTLSCEQNLNHDAMYWYRQDPGQGLRLIYYSQIVNDFQKGDIAEGYSVSREKKESFPLTVTSAQKNPTAFYLCASLDSLSGNTIYFGEGSWLTVV.

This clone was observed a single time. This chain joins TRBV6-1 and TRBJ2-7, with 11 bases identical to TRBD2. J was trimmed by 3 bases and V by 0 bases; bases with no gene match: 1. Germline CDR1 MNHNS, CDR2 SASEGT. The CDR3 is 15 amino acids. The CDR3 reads CASSEAGTSGYEQYF. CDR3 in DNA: TGTGCCAGCAGTGAAGCGGGGACTAGCGGCTACGAGCAGTACTTC.

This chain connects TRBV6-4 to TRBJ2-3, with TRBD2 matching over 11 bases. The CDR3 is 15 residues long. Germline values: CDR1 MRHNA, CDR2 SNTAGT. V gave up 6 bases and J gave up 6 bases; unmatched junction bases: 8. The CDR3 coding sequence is TGTGCCAGCAGGCAACTAGCGGGAGATAAGGATACGCAGTATTTT. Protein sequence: CASRQLAGDKDTQYF.

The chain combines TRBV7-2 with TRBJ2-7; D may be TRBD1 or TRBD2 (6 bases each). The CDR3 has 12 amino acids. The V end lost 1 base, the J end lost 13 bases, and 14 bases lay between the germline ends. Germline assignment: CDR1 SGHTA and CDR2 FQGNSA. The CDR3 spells CASSLEVGGLYF. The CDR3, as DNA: TGTGCCAGCAGCTTAGAAGTCGGGGGCCTCTACTTC.

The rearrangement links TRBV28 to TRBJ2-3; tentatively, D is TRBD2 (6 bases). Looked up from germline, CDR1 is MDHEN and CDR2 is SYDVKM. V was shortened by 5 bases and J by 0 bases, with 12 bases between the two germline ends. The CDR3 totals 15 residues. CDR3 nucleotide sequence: TGTGCCAGCAGTGGGGGAGGTCGGAGCACAGATACGCAGTATTTT. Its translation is CASSGGGRSTDTQYF.

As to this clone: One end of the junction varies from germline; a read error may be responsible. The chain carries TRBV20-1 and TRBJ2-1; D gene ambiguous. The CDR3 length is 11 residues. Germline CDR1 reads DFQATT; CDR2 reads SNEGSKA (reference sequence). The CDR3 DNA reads TGCAGTGCTAGAGCCTACAGTGAGCAGTTCTTC. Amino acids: CSARAYSEQFF.

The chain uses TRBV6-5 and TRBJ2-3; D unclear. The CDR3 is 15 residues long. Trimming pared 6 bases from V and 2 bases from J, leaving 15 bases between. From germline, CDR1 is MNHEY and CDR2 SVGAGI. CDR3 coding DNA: TGTGCCAGCAGAAAGGCAGAGAGGTACACAGATACGCAGTATTTT. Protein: CASRKAERYTDTQYF.

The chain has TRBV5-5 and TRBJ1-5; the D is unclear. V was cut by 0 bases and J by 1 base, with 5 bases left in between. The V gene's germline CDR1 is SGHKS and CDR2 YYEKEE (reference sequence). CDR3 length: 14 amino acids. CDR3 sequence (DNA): TGTGCCAGCAGCTTGGGGTCGAGCAATCAGCCCCAGCATTTT. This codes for CASSLGSSNQPQHF.